This TCR beta chain was obtained from a study of shared T cell receptors in the human thymus. Clones were sequenced by immunoSEQ multiplex PCR, and TCRdb holds only the in-frame ones, with some missing. This table has about 660,000 clones, 88% appearing once. These sequences were also reported in another study, on human thymus T cells.

Sequenced input: thymocytes. The TCR comes from a boy in the first two years of life with a congenital heart defect.

The CDR3 coding sequence is TGTGCCAGCACCGCCGGGGGGGCAGGGAGGGGCTACGAGCAGTACTTC. Amino acids: CASTAGGAGRGYEQYF. The chain uses TRBV11-2 and TRBJ2-7, with 8 positions matching TRBD2. The CDR3 is made up of 16 amino acids. J lost 3 bases, V lost 7 bases, and 14 bases had no gene match. Germline assignment: CDR1 SGHAT and CDR2 FQNNGV.